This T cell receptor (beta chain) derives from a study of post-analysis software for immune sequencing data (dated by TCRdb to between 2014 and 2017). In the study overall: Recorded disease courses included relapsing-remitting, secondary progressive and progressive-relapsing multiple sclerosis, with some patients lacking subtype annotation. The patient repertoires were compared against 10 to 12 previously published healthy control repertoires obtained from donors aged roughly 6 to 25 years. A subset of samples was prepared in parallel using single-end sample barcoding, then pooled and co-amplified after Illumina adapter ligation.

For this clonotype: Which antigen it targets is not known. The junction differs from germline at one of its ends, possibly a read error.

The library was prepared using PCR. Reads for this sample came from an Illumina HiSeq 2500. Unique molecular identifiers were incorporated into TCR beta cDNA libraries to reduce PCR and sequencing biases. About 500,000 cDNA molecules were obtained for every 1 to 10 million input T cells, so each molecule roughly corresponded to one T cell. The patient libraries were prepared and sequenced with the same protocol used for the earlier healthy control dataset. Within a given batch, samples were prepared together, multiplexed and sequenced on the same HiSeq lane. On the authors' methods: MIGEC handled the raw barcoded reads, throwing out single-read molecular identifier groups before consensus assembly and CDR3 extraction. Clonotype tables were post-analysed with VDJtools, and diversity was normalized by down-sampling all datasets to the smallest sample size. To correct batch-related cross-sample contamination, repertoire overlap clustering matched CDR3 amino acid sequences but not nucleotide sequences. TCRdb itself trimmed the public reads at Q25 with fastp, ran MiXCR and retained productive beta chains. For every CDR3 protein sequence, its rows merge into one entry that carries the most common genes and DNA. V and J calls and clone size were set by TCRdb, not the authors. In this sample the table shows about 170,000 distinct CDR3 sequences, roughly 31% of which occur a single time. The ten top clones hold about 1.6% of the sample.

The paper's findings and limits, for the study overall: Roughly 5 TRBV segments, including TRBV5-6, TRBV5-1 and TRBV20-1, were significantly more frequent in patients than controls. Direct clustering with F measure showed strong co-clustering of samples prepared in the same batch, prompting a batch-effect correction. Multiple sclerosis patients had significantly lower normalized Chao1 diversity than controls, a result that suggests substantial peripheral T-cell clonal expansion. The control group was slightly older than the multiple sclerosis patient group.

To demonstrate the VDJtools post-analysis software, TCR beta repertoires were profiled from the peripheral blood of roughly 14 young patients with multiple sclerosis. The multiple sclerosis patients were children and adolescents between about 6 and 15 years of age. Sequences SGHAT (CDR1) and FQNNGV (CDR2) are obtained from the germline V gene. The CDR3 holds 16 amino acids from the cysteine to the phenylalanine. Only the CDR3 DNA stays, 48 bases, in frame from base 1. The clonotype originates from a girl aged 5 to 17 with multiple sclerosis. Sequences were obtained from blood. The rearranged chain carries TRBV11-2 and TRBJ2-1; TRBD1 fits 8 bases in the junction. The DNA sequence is TGTGCCAGCAACACAGGGGGAGTCAACTCCTGCAATGAGCAGTTCTTC. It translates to CASNTGGVNSCNEQFF.